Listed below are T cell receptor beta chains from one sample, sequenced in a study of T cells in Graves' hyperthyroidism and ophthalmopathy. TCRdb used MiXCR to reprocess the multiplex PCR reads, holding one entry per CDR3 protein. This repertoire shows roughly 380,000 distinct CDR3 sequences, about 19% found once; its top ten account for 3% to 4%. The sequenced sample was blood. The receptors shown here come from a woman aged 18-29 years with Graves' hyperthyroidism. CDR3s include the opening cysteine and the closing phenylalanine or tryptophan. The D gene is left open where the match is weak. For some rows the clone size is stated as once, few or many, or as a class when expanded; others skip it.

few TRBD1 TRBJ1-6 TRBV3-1 CASSLTGNNSPLHF
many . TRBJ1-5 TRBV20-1 CSAPMGTHQPQHF
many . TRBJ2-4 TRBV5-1 CASSMDGAAENIQYF
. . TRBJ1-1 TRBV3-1 CASRQRRQANTEAFF
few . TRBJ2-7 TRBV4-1 CASSQDGTASYEQYF
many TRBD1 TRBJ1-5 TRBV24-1 CATSDRRTGAGQPQHF
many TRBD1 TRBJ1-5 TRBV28 CASRETGGGQPQHF
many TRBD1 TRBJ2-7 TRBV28 CASTERTGYEQYF
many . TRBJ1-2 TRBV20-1 CSASPENYGYTF
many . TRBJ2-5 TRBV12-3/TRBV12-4 CASSEEVGEETQYF
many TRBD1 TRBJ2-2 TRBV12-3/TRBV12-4 CASSRPGTGGTGELFF
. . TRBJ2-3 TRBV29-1 CSLNRAPLDTQYF
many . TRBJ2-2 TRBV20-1 CSARDDFNTGELFF
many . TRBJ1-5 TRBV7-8 CASSAGPGNQPQHF
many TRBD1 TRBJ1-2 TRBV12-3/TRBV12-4 CASSPGPRGNYGYTF
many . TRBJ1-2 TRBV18 CASSFGLFYGYTF
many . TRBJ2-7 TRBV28 CASSLSGPEQYF
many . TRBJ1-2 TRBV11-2 CASSLGLVGYTF
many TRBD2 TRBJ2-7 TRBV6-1 CASSVSGGFSYEQYF
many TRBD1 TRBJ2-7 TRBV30 CAWSSGDRVYEQYF
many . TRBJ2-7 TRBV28 CASSIINNEQYF
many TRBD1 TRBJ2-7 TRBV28 CASSSPSRDREYEQYF
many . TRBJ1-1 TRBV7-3 CASSSTTLVTGAHAEAFF
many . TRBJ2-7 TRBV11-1 CASTNKGTTGRSHEQYF
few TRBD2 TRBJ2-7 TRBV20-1 CSATSGGAWEQYF
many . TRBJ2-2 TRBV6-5 CASSYSKGPGELFF
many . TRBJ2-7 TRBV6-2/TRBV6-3 CATQTGTVIYEQYF
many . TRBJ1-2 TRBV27 CASAPLGTNSYGYTF
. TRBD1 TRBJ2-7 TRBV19 CASSMGQYEQYF
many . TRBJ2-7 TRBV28 CASTRDSYEQYF
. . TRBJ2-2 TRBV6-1 CASKTLRFGELFF
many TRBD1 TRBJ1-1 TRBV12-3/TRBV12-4 CASSSRRQGGNTEAFF
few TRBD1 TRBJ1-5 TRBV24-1 CATRGDPGQGNQPQHF
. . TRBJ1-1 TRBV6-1 CASFRVNTEAFF
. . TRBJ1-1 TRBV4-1 CASSQDPPMNTEAFF
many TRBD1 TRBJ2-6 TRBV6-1 CASSRGRGANVLTF
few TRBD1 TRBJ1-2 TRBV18 CASSPKSQGARGYTF
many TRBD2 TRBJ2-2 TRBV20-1 CSARMTAGKRTGELFF
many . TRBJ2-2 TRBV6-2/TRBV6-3 CASSLRPRAGELFF
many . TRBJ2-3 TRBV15 CATSRDPGRTDTQYF
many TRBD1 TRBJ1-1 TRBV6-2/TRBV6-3 CASSYSVSGGGRTEAFF
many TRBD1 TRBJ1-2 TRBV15 CATRAGGNYGYTF
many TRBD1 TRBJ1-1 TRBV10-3 CAIRGQVNTEAFF
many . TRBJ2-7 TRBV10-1 CASSESSNYEQYF
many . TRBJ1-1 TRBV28 CASSDSGWNTEAFF
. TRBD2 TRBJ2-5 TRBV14 CASSQRLAGERETQYF
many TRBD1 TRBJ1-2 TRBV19 CASSIAEGAPRNGYTF
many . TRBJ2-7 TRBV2 CASSMGLYEQYF
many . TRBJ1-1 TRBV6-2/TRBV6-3 CASSYIPPRLSRGTEAFF
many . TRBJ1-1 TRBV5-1 CASSLVKNTEAFF
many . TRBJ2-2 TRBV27 CASSPTRVGTGELFF
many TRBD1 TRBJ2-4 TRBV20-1 CSARDSAKNIQYF
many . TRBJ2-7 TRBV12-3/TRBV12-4 CASSFTSPYEQYF
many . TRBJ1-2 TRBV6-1 CASSPQGSYGYTF
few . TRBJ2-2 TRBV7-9 CASSFNTNTGELFF